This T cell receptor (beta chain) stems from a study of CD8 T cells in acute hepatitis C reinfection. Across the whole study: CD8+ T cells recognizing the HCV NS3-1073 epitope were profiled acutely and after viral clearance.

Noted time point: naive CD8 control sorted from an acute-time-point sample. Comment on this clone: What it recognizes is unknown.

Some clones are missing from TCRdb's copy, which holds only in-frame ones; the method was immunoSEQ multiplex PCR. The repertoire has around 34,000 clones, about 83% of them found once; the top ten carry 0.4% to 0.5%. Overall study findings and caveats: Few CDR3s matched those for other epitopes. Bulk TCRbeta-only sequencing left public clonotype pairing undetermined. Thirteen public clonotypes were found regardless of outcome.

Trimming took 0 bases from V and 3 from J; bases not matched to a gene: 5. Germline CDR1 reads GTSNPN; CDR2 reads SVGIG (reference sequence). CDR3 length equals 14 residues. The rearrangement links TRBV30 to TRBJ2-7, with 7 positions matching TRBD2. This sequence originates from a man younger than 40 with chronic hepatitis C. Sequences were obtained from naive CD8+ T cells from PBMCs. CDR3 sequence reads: CAWSVPSGVYEQYF. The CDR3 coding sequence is TGTGCCTGGAGTGTTCCCAGCGGGGTCTACGAGCAGTACTTC.